This T cell receptor (beta chain) was identified during a study of blood T cell repertoires in COVID-19. The recovered donors of Cohort 3 showed two negative PCRs, clearance, or symptom resolution. Generated by immunoSEQ multiplex PCR, the TCRdb table keeps only in-frame clones and is missing some. Seen here are about 310,000 clones, roughly 87% observed once, and the top ten hold around 10%. V was trimmed by 8 bases and J by 7 bases, leaving 18 bases between them. The CDR3 has 15 residues. CDR1 is MDHEN and CDR2 is SYDVKM in the germline V gene. The V gene is TRBV28, the J gene TRBJ1-6; possible D gene TRBD1, 6 bases. Sequences were obtained from PBMCs or T cells enriched from blood (not recorded which). This TCR was recovered from a woman aged 18 to 35 who had recovered from COVID-19. The CDR3 loop reads CASLQGVFVNSPLHF. The CDR3 bases are TGTGCCAGCTTACAGGGTGTTTTTGTCAATTCACCCCTCCACTTT.